Sequencing of this T cell receptor beta chain was carried out in a study of T cells expressing NK-cell markers. About the study: It was from sorted CD3+CD56+NKG2C+, CD3+CD56+NKG2C- and CD3+CD56-NKG2C+ T cells that TCR beta repertoires came. Seropositivity for HCMV was found in seven of the eight sequenced donors, with one seronegative.

After re-calling the 5' RACE reads, TCRdb lists one entry per CDR3 protein, DNA absent. Its listing shows 300,000 or so distinct CDR3 sequences. The CDR3 spans 15 residues. To note about this clonotype: What it recognizes is unknown.

Findings and caveats of the study: For several donors, the dominant NKG2C+ clonotypes made up roughly 1.0-8% of their CD8+ T cells.

This clonotype was sampled from a woman aged 18 to 75 in good health. The rearrangement links TRBV12-3 or TRBV12-4 to TRBJ2-3; checking the TCRdb D call of TRBD1 is not possible without DNA. The specimen sequenced was blood T cells: a sorted CD56 or NKG2C T cell subset, CD4+ or CD8+ T cells, or bulk PBMC T cells (not recorded which). The CDR3 protein is CASSLNGDGTDTQYF.